This T cell receptor (beta chain) was observed in a study of blood T cell repertoires in COVID-19. A few counts support this clone. The trim removed 1 base at V and 6 bases at J, leaving 6 bases unmatched. The CDR3 totals 16 residues. The germline V gene has CDR1 LGHDT and CDR2 YNNKEL (reference sequence). Original processing methods: Amplification of reference gene primers was used by the study to estimate nucleated cell counts. The table came from immunoSEQ multiplex PCR; TCRdb's copy has only in-frame clones and leaves some out. The V and J calls and the clone size are those of that table, but D and trimming were determined from the DNA. The table lists approximately 220,000 clones, over 80% of them singletons.

This receptor was identified in a middle-aged woman who had recovered from COVID-19. The source material was PBMCs or T cells enriched from blood (not recorded which). V gene TRBV3-1 (or the pseudogene TRBV3-2) combines with J gene TRBJ2-2; 9 positions agree with TRBD1. CDR3: CASSQARDREAGELFF. The CDR3 DNA follows: TGTGCCAGCAGCCAAGCCCGGGACAGGGAGGCCGGGGAGCTGTTTTTT.